Below, 5 T cell receptor beta chains from the same sample are listed, as sequenced in a study of somatic mutations in cytotoxic T cells in rheumatoid arthritis. The repertoire was sequenced with immunoSEQ multiplex PCR; TCRdb's copy has only in-frame clones and lacks some. The profile shows just under 6,500 clones, 70% to 85% of them singletons. The specimen was CD8+ T cells sorted from blood, collected at a follow-up visit. These receptors were taken from an older woman with rheumatoid arthritis.

This rearrangement joins TRBV28 to TRBJ2-2; D may be TRBD1 (6 bases). CDR3 length: 18 residues. CDR1 and CDR2 from the germline V gene are MDHEN and SYDVKM. Trimming pared 5 bases from V and 1 base from J, leaving 20 bases between. The CDR3 protein is CASSPPPRDTKNTGELFF. The CDR3 nucleotides are TGTGCCAGCAGTCCCCCGCCCCGGGACACGAAGAACACCGGGGAGCTGTTTTTT.

V and J are TRBV6-1 and TRBJ1-1; D gene uncertain. The CDR3 totals 13 residues. V lost 0 bases and J lost 6, with 8 bases in between. Germline CDR1 and CDR2: MNHNS and SASEGT. The CDR3 loop is CASSEAERSEAFF. The CDR3 DNA reads TGTGCCAGCAGTGAAGCGGAAAGGTCTGAAGCTTTCTTT.

This chain uses TRBV9 with TRBJ2-5, with 7 bases fitting TRBD2. CDR1 SGDLS and CDR2 YYNGEE come from the germline V gene. There are 15 residues in the CDR3. J was trimmed by 7 bases and V by 0 bases; bases with no gene match: 9. The CDR3 sequence: CASSVGGGIQGTQYF. CDR3 DNA sequence: TGTGCCAGCAGCGTAGGGGGAGGGATCCAGGGGACCCAGTACTTC.

This sequence joins TRBV27 and TRBJ2-2, with 7 bases that match TRBD2. Germline V gene sequence: CDR1 MNHEY, CDR2 SMNVEV (reference sequence). There are 17 residues in the CDR3. J was trimmed by 8 bases and V by 1 base; bases with no gene match: 13. CDR3 loop: CASSLWAGELLGGELFF. The CDR3 nucleotides read TGTGCCAGCAGTTTATGGGCGGGAGAGCTTTTAGGAGGGGAGCTGTTTTTT.

The CDR3 DNA reads TGTGCCAGCAGCTTATTTGTTACAGGGGGCGGTGGACTGTTTTTT. This encodes CASSLFVTGGGGLFF. This chain joins TRBV11-2 and TRBJ1-4, with TRBD1 matching over 9 bases. Germline V gives CDR1 SGHAT, CDR2 FQNNGV. V gave up 2 bases and J gave up 13 bases; unmatched junction bases: 11. The CDR3 length is 15 residues.